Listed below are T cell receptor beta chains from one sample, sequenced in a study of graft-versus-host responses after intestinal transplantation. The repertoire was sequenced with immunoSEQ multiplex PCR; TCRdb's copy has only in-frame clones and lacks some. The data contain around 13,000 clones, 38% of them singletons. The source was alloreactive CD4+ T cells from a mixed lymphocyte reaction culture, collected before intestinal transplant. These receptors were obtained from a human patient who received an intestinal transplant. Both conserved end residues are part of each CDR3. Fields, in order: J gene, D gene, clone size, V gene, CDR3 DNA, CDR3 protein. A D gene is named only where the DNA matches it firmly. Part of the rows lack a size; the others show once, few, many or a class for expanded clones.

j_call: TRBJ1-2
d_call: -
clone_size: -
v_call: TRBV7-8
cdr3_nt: TGTGCCAGCAGCTTAATCGTTGGCGGCCACACCTTC
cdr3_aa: CASSLIVGGHTF

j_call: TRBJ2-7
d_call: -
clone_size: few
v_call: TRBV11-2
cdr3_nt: TGTGCCAGCAGCTATCTCGGAGGTTACGAGCAGTACTTC
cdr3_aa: CASSYLGGYEQYF

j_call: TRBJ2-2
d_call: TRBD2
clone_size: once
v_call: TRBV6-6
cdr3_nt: TGTGCCAGCAGTACCGTACTAGCGGCGAACACCGGGGAGCTGTTTTTT
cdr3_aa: CASSTVLAANTGELFF

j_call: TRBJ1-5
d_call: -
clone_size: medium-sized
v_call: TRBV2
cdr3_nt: TGTGCCAGCAGTGAAGCGCAACCTATCCGGCCCCAGCATTTT
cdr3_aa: CASSEAQPIRPQHF

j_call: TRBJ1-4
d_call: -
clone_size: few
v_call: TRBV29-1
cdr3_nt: TGCAGCGCGTCCCGACAGCATGAAGGAGAAAAACTGTTTTTT
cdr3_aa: CSASRQHEGEKLFF

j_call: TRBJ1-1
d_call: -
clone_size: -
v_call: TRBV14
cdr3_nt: TGTGCCAGCAGCCAAGATCGGGCAGGGCGACGGGCTTTCTTT
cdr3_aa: CASSQDRAGRRAFF

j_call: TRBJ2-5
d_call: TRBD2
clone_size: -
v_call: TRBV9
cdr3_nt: TGTGCCAGCAGCGTATATAGCGGGGGGCCCCAAGAGACCCAGTACTTC
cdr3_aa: CASSVYSGGPQETQYF

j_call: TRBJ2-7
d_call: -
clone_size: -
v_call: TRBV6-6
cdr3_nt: TGTGCCAGCAGTTACGGGGGGGGGCCCAGCTCCTACGAGCAGTACTTC
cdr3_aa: CASSYGGGPSSYEQYF

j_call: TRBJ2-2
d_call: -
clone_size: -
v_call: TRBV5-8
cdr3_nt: TGTGCCAGCAGCTTGAGAGGTCAGGGATCTACCGGGGAGCTGTTTTTT
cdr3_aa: CASSLRGQGSTGELFF

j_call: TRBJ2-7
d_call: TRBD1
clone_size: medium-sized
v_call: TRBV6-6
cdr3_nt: TGTGCCAGCAGTTACTCGTTGGACAGGGTGCAGGAGCAGTACTTC
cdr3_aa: CASSYSLDRVQEQYF

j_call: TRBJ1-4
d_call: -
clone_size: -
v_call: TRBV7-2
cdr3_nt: TGTGCCAGCAGCTTTTTTGGGAGTAATGAAAAACTGTTTTTT
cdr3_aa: CASSFFGSNEKLFF

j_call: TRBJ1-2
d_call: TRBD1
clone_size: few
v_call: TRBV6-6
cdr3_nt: TGTGCCAGCACCAAATTACAGGGGGGAAGCTATGGCTACACCTTC
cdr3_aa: CASTKLQGGSYGYTF

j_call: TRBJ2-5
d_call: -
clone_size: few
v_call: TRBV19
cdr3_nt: TGTGCCAGTTCCACAGTCTCTTTTCAAGAGACCCAGTACTTC
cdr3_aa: CASSTVSFQETQYF

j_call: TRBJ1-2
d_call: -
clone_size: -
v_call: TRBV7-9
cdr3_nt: TGTGCCAGCGGCCCTCTTGATGGCTACACCTTC
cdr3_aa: CASGPLDGYTF

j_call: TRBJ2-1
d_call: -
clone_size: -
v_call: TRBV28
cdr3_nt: TGTGCCAGCAGTTTGAGCAATGAGCAGTTCTTC
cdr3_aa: CASSLSNEQFF

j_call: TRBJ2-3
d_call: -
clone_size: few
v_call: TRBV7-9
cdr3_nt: TGTGCCAGCAGCCTGGGTAGAATGGGGGGGCCGGGAGATACGCAGTATTTT
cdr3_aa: CASSLGRMGGPGDTQYF

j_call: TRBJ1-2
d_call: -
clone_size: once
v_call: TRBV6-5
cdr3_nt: TGTGCCAGCAGTTACTCATCCCAGGGTAGCGGCTACACCTTC
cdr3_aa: CASSYSSQGSGYTF

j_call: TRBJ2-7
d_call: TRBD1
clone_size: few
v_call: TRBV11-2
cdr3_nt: TGTGCCAGCAGCCCCCGACAGGGGAGGTTCCACGAGCAGTACTTC
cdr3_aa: CASSPRQGRFHEQYF

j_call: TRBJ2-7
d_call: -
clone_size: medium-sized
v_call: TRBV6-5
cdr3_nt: TGTGCCAGCAGTTACAACAGTAAAGCCTACGAGCAGTACTTC
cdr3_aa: CASSYNSKAYEQYF

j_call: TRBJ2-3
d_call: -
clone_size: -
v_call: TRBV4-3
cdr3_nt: TGCGCCAGCAGCCCGGCCGCAGGGGCCACAGATACGCAGTATTTT
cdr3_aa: CASSPAAGATDTQYF

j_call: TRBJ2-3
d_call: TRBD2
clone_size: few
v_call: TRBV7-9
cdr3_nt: TGTGCCAGCAGCCAGGGAGGGTCCGGGGGGGCCTTTCGTGATACGCAGTATTTT
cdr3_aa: CASSQGGSGGAFRDTQYF

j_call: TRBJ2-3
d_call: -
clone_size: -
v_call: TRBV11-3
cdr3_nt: TGTGCCAGCAGCTTAGTTGGGGCGGATACGCAGTATTTT
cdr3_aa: CASSLVGADTQYF

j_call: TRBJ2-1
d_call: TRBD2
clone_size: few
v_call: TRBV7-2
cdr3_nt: TGTGCCAGCAGCTCCCGGACTAGCGCCTACAATGAGCAGTTCTTC
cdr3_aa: CASSSRTSAYNEQFF

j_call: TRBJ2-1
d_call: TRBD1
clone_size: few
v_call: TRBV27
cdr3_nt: TGTGCCAGCAGTCAACCGGGACAGACTTTGAGTGAGCAGTTCTTC
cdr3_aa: CASSQPGQTLSEQFF

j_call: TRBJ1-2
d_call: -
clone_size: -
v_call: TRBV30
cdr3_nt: TGTGCCTGGAGTGTTGGCCCCTATGGCTACACCTTC
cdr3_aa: CAWSVGPYGYTF

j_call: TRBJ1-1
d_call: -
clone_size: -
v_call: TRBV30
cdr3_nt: TGTGCCTGGAGTGTAGAGGGGGGGGTGTACACTGAAGCTTTCTTT
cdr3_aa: CAWSVEGGVYTEAFF

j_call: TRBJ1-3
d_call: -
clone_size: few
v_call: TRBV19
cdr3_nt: TGTGCCAGTAGCCACATCAATCCTGGAAACACCATATATTTT
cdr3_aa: CASSHINPGNTIYF

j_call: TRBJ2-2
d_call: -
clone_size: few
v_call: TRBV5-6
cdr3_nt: TGTGCCAGCAGCTTGGCATGGGGCCTGGGCACCGGGGAGCTGTTTTTT
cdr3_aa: CASSLAWGLGTGELFF